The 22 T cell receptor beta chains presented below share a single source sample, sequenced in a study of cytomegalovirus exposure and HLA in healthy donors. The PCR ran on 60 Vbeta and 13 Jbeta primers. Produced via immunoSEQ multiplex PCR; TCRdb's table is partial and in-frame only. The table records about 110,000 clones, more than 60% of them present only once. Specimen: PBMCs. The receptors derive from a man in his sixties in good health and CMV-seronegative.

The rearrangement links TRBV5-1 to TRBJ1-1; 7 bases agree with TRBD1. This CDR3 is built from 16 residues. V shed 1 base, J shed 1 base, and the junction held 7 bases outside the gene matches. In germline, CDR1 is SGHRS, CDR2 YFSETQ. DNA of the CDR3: TGCGCCAGCAGCTTGAATAGCAGGGGGAGGAACACTGAAGCTTTCTTT. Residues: CASSLNSRGRNTEAFF.

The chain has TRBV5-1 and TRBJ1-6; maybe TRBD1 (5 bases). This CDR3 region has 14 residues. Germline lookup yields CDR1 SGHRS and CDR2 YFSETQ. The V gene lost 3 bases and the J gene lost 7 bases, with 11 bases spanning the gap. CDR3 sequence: CASSSDRTNSPLHF. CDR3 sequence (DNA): TGCGCCAGCAGCTCAGACAGAACAAATTCACCCCTCCACTTT.

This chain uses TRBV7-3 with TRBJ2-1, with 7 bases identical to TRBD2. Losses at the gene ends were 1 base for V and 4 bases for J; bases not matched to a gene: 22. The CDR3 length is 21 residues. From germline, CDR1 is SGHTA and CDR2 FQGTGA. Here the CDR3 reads CASSLSREASGANLSYNEQFF. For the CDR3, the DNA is TGTGCCAGCAGCTTAAGCCGTGAGGCTAGCGGAGCCAACCTCTCTTACAATGAGCAGTTCTTC.

CDR3 region: CASSVTSGLGRETQYF. The CDR3 DNA sequence: TGTGCCAGCAGCGTAACTAGCGGGCTAGGGAGAGAGACCCAGTACTTC. The chain combines TRBV9 with TRBJ2-5; 9 bases are shared with TRBD2. The CDR3 totals 16 residues. CDR1 is SGDLS and CDR2 is YYNGEE in the germline V gene. V lost 1 base, J lost 4 bases, and 8 bases stayed unmatched.

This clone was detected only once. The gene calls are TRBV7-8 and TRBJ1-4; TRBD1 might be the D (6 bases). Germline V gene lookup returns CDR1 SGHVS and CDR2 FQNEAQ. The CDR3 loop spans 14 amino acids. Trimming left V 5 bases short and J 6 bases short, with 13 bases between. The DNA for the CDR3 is TGTGCCAGCAGCCTAACAGGGAAGGATGAAAAACTGTTTTTT. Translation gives CASSLTGKDEKLFF.

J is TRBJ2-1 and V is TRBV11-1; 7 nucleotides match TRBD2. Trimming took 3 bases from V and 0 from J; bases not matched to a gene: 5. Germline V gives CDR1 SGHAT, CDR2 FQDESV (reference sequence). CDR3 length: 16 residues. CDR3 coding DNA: TGTGCCAGCAGCTTCTCGCCGGGGGGCTCCTACAATGAGCAGTTCTTC. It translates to CASSFSPGGSYNEQFF.

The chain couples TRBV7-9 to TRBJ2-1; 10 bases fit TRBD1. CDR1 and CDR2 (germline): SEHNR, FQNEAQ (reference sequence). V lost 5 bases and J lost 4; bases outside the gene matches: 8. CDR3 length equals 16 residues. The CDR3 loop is CASSQPGTGVYNEQFF. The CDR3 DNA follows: TGTGCCAGCAGCCAACCCGGGACAGGGGTTTACAATGAGCAGTTCTTC.

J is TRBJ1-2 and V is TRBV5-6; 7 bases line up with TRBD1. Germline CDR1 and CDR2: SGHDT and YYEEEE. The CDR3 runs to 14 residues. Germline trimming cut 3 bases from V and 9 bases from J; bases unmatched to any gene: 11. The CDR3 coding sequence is TGTGCCAGCAGCTACAGACAGGGTGGCGAGAGCTACACCTTC. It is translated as CASSYRQGGESYTF.

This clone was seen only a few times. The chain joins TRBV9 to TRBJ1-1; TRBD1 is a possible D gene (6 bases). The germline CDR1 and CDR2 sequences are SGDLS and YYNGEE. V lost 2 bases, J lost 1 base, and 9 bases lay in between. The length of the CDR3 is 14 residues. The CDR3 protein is CASSVQTGNTEAFF. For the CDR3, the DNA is TGTGCCAGCAGCGTTCAGACAGGGAACACTGAAGCTTTCTTT.

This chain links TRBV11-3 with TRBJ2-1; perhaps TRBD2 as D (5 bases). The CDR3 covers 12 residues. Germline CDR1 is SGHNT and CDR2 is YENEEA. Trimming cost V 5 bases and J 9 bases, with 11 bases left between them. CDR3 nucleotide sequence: TGTGCCAGCAGCCCCCCTGCGGGTGAGCAGTTCTTC. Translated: CASSPPAGEQFF. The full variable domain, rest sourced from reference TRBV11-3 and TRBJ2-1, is EAGVVQSPRYKIIEKKQPVAFWCNPISGHNTLYWYLQNLGQGPELLIRYENEEAVDDSQLPKDRFSAERLKGVDSTLKIQPAELGDSAVYLCASSPPAGEQFFGPGTRLTVL.

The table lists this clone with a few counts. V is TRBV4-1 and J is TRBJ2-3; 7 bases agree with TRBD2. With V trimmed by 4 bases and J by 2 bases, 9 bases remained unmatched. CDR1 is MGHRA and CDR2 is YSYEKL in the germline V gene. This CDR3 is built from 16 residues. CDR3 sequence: CASSRGRAGLTDTQYF. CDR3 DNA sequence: TGCGCCAGCAGCCGAGGCCGAGCGGGGCTCACAGATACGCAGTATTTT.

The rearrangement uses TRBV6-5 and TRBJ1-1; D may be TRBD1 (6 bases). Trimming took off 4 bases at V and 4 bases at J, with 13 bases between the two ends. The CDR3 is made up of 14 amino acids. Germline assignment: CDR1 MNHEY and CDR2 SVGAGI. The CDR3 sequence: CASSFSGDTTEAFF. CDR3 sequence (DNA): TGTGCCAGCAGTTTTTCAGGGGATACCACTGAAGCTTTCTTT.

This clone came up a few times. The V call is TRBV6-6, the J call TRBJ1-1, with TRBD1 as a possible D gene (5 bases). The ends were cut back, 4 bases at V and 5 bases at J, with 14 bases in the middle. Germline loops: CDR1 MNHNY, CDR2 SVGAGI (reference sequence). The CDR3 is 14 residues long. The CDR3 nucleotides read TGTGCCAGCAGTTCTATGGGGGGTGAAACTGAAGCTTTCTTT. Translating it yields CASSSMGGETEAFF.

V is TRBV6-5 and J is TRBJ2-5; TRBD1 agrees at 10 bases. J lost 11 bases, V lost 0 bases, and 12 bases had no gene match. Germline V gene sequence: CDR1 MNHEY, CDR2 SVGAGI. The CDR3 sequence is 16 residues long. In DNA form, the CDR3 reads TGTGCCAGCAGTTACTCGACAGGGGGCCTCTTGGGGGAGCAGTACTTC. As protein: CASSYSTGGLLGEQYF.

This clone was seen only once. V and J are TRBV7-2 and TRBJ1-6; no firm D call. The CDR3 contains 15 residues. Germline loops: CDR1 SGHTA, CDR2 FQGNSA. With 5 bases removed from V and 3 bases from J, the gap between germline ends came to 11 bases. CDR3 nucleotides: TGTGCCAGCAGCCCAAGCCGAGGCTATAATTCACCCCTCCACTTT. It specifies CASSPSRGYNSPLHF. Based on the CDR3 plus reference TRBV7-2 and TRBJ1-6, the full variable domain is GAGVSQSPSNKVTEKGKDVELRCDPISGHTALYWYRQSLGQGLEFLIYFQGNSAPDKSGLPSDRFSAERTGGSVSTLTIQRTQQEDSAVYLCASSPSRGYNSPLHFGNGTRLTVT.

In DNA form, the CDR3 reads TGTGCCAGCAGTTACTCCCAGGGCCTCACCTTC. It is translated as CASSYSQGLTF. The rearrangement joins TRBV6-6 to TRBJ1-2; D might be TRBD1 (5 bases). The germline V gene has CDR1 MNHNY and CDR2 SVGAGI (reference sequence). Trimming left V 0 bases short and J 13 bases short, with 9 bases between. The CDR3 spans 11 residues.

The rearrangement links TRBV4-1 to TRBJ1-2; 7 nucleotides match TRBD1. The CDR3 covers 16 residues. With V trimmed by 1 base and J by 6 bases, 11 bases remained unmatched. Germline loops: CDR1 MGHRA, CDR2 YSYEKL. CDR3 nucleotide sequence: TGCGCCAGCAGCCAAGGGAGTAGGAGGGGGCGCGATGGCTACACCTTC. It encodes CASSQGSRRGRDGYTF.

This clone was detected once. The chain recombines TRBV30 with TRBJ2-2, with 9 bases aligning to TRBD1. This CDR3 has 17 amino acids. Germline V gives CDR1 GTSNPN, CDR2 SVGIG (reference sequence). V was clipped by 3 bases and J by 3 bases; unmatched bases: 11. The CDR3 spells CAWRPRPGQGYTGELFF. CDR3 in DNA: TGTGCCTGGAGGCCCCGACCGGGACAGGGCTACACCGGGGAGCTGTTTTTT.

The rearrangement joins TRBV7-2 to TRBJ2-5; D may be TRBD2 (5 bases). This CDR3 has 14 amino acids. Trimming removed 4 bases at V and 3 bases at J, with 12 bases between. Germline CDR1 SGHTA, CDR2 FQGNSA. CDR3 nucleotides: TGTGCCAGCAGCTCTCGGACTCTAGAAGAGACCCAGTACTTC. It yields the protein CASSSRTLEETQYF.

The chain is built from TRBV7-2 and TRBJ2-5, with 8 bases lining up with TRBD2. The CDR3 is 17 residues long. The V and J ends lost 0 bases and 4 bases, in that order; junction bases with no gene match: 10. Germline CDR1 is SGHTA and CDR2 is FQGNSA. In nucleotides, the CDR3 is TGTGCCAGCAGCTTAGCGGGTGCGGGGGGCGGTGTAGAGACCCAGTACTTC. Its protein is CASSLAGAGGGVETQYF.

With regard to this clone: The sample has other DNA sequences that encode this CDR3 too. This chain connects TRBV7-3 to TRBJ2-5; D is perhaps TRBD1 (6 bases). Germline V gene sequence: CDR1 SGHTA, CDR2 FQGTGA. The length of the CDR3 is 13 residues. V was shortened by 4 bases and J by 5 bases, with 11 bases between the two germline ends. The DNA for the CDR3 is TGTGCCAGCAGCTCCCCAGGGGCTGAGACCCAGTACTTC. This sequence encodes CASSSPGAETQYF.

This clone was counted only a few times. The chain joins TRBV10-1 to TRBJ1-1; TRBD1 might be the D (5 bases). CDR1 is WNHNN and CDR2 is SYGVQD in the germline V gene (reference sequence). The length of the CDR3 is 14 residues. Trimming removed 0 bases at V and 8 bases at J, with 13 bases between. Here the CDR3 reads CASSESRDRKEAFF. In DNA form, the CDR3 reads TGCGCCAGCAGTGAGTCGCGAGACAGAAAGGAAGCTTTCTTT.